Shown below are 17 T cell receptor beta chains from a single sample sequenced in a study of T cell repertoires in cytomegalovirus infection (dated by TCRdb to the late 2010s). Instrument on record: Illumina HiSeq 1500. The public reads were run again by TCRdb, first through fastp at Q25 and then through MiXCR, and only productive beta chains were kept. Rows with a matching CDR3 protein are joined into one entry that keeps the most common DNA and genes. In this sample the table shows approximately 500,000 distinct CDR3 sequences, 10% to 12% of which occur a single time. 9.5% to 13% of the sample comes from the top ten. The sample was PBMCs. These receptors came from a human donor in good health (CMV status not recorded). Some clones in this sample may be carry-over from other donors' samples.

Ten or more counts support this clonotype. The genes are TRBV20-1 and TRBJ2-1; 7 nucleotides match TRBD1. The CDR3 runs to 12 residues. Per the germline V gene, CDR1 is DFQATT and CDR2 is SNEGSKA (reference sequence). V dropped 3 bases and J dropped 10; count of bases not matched to a gene: 6. CDR3 sequence reads: CSASGLTGEQFF. The CDR3 bases are TGCAGTGCTAGTGGCTTGACAGGGGAGCAGTTCTTC.

This clonotype was detected ten times or more. The gene calls are TRBV12-3 or TRBV12-4 and TRBJ2-2; 11 bases are a match to TRBD2. The CDR3 is made up of 15 amino acids. The V segment lost 1 base and the J segment 12 bases; nucleotides outside the gene matches: 7. Here the CDR3 reads CASSLGRRLAGKLFF. The CDR3 nucleotides are TGTGCCAGCAGTTTAGGCCGTCGACTAGCGGGGAAGCTGTTTTTT.

This clonotype has a count of ten or more. The V and J genes are TRBV5-1 and TRBJ1-2; D is unresolved. Germline CDR1 and CDR2: SGHRS and YFSETQ. The CDR3 spans 13 residues. The V end was cut by 0 bases, the J end by 5 bases, with 8 bases between. CDR3 loop: CASSLGSAYGYTF. The CDR3 coding sequence is TGCGCCAGCAGCTTGGGCAGTGCGTATGGCTACACCTTC.

The chain couples TRBV20-1 to TRBJ1-1; 7 bases align to TRBD1. Germline V gene data show CDR1 as DFQATT and CDR2 as SNEGSKA (reference sequence). The V segment lost 0 bases and the J segment 0 bases; nucleotides outside the gene matches: 4. The CDR3 loop spans 15 amino acids. This CDR3 is CSARDWDRMNTEAFF. Here the CDR3 DNA reads TGCAGTGCTAGAGATTGGGACAGAATGAACACTGAAGCTTTCTTT.

The sample holds many counts of this clonotype. This rearrangement joins TRBV28 to TRBJ2-2; 15 bases map to TRBD2. Germline CDR1 and CDR2: MDHEN and SYDVKM. V lost 3 bases, J lost 4 bases, and 9 bases stayed unmatched. This CDR3 contains 19 residues. This CDR3 is CASSFVFRGLAGGTGELFF. CDR3 nucleotide sequence: TGTGCCAGCAGTTTTGTATTTCGGGGACTAGCGGGAGGCACCGGGGAGCTGTTTTTT.

The chain recombines TRBV19 with TRBJ2-5, with unresolved D. Germline assignment: CDR1 LNHDA and CDR2 SQIVND (reference sequence). CDR3 length: 16 residues. Trimming took off 3 bases at V and 3 bases at J, with 17 bases between the two ends. DNA for the CDR3: TGTGCCAGTAGTATTGGCAGCTGGCCCGAGGAAGAGACCCAGTACTTC. Its translation: CASSIGSWPEEETQYF.

Concerning this clonotype: This may arise from a read error, as a much more abundant clone is one base away. This chain's CDR3 is CSARESGSMYERYF. DNA for the CDR3: TGCAGTGCTAGAGAGAGCGGGAGTATGTACGAGCGGTACTTC. V is TRBV20-1 and J is TRBJ2-7, with 8 bases fitting TRBD2. Per the germline V gene, CDR1 is DFQATT and CDR2 is SNEGSKA (reference sequence). This CDR3 region has 14 residues.

This clonotype was counted at least ten times. The J gene is TRBJ2-1, the V gene TRBV27; D is unclear. CDR3 length: 13 residues. The ends were cut back, 2 bases at V and 13 bases at J, with 15 bases in the middle. Germline CDR1 is MNHEY and CDR2 is SMNVEV (reference sequence). CDR3 protein: CASSLARKAPQFF. CDR3 in DNA: TGTGCCAGCAGTTTAGCACGAAAGGCCCCCCAGTTCTTC.

This chain uses TRBV6-8 with TRBJ1-1; no definite D call. V was pared by 0 bases and J by 5 bases, with 13 bases between. The CDR3 spans 15 residues. The germline V gene encodes CDR1 MNHGY and CDR2 SAAAGT. DNA for the CDR3: TGTGCCAGCAGTTACTCGAATAGGGCAGGAACTGAAGCTTTCTTT. This codes for CASSYSNRAGTEAFF.

In this sample, this clonotype turned up many times. The rearrangement joins TRBV7-2 to TRBJ2-3, with D possibly being TRBD2 (5 bases). This CDR3 comprises 18 residues. V lost 6 bases and J lost 4, with 26 bases in between. Germline V gene sequence: CDR1 SGHTA, CDR2 FQGNSA. CDR3 sequence: CASSTMAQRLKGADTQYF. The DNA for the CDR3 is TGTGCCAGCAGTACCATGGCCCAGCGGTTAAAGGGTGCAGATACGCAGTATTTT.

This clonotype was seen many times. The J gene is TRBJ2-1, the V gene TRBV20-1; no clear D. This CDR3 is built from 11 residues. CDR1 is DFQATT and CDR2 is SNEGSKA in the germline V gene (reference sequence). Trimming shortened V by 0 bases and J by 12 bases, and 9 bases separated the two germline ends. The CDR3 loop reads CSARDRGGQFF. The CDR3 DNA reads TGCAGTGCTAGAGATCGAGGCGGGCAGTTCTTC.

The chain is built from TRBV6-5 and TRBJ1-6; D gene uncertain. The V end was cut by 6 bases, the J end by 12 bases, with 9 bases between. Germline CDR1 MNHEY, CDR2 SVGAGI. The CDR3 spans 11 residues. CDR3 loop: CASRTSGPLHF. The DNA of the CDR3 is TGTGCCAGCAGAACCTCCGGACCCCTCCACTTT.

This clonotype was detected many times. The chain uses TRBV24-1 and TRBJ2-3, with TRBD1 matching over 8 bases. V shed 3 bases, J shed 6 bases, and the junction held 7 bases outside the gene matches. Germline V gene data show CDR1 as KGHDR and CDR2 as SFDVKD. This CDR3 has 15 amino acids. This CDR3 is CATSDPGQGRDTQYF. Written as DNA, the CDR3 is TGTGCCACCAGTGATCCAGGACAGGGTCGCGATACGCAGTATTTT.

The V gene is TRBV7-6, the J gene TRBJ2-5, with TRBD2 matching 7 bases. Looked up from germline, CDR1 is SGHVS and CDR2 is FNYEAQ. V lost 5 bases, J lost 4 bases, and 10 bases stayed unmatched. The CDR3 runs 15 residues. CDR3 in amino acids: CASSRVAGEGETQYF. In nucleotides, the CDR3 is TGTGCCAGCAGCAGAGTCGCGGGGGAAGGAGAGACCCAGTACTTC.

This clonotype was detected ten times or more. This chain joins TRBV5-5 and TRBJ2-3; D not certain. Germline assignment: CDR1 SGHKS and CDR2 YYEKEE (reference sequence). The V gene lost 2 bases and the J gene lost 0 bases, with 13 bases spanning the gap. The CDR3 runs to 16 residues. The CDR3 region has the DNA TGTGCCAGCAGCTTCCCAAGGACGGCGAGCACAGATACGCAGTATTTT. Its translation is CASSFPRTASTDTQYF.

This clonotype has just a few counts. V is TRBV5-5 and J is TRBJ2-7, with 10 bases matching TRBD2. The germline V gene encodes CDR1 SGHKS and CDR2 YYEKEE (reference sequence). J lost 1 base, V lost 4 bases, and 17 bases had no gene match. The CDR3 is 19 amino acids. CDR3 sequence reads: CASSVDGLAGESGSYEQYF. The CDR3 nucleotides read TGTGCCAGCAGCGTCGACGGCCTAGCGGGAGAATCGGGGTCCTACGAGCAGTACTTC.

This clonotype was detected only a few times. The chain recombines TRBV6-5 with TRBJ2-1, with 8 bases that match TRBD2. There are 12 residues in the CDR3. The germline gives CDR1 MNHEY, CDR2 SVGAGI. With 4 bases clipped from V and 12 bases from J, the junction kept 5 bases outside the gene matches. CDR3 DNA: TGTGCCAGCAGTTCGGGGGGGTTGGGGCAGTTCTTC. It is translated as CASSSGGLGQFF.